This passage covers 20 T cell receptor beta chains from one sample sequenced in a study of blood T cells in healthy people across ages. The authors ran a second PCR of 7 to 11 cycles using a sample-barcoded 5' primer and a J-beta primer mix. MiXCR was run by TCRdb on the 5' RACE reads, yielding one entry per CDR3 protein. The sample has approximately 800,000 distinct CDR3 sequences; 35% to 60% are singletons. The sequencing sample was made of blood. Every receptor here comes from an elderly man in good health.

The genes are TRBV29-1 and TRBJ1-1; TRBD1 aligns across 9 bases. This CDR3 is built from 13 residues. The junction had 9 bases not matched to a gene; V was cut back by 8 bases and J by 5 bases. In germline, CDR1 is SQVTM, CDR2 ANQGSEA. The CDR3 bases are TGCAGCACCCGATCGACAGGGGGGACTGAAGCTTTCTTT. This translates into CSTRSTGGTEAFF.

This rearrangement joins TRBV11-2 to TRBJ2-5; maybe TRBD2 (6 bases). This CDR3 spans 16 amino acids. Germline values: CDR1 SGHAT, CDR2 FQNNGV. V lost 2 bases and J lost 7, with 20 bases in between. CDR3: CASSLISGEGSGTQYF. The CDR3 DNA follows: TGTGCCAGCAGCTTAATTAGCGGCGAGGGGAGTGGGACCCAGTACTTC.

For this clonotype: The junction shows a germline mismatch at one end, possibly a read error. The gene calls are TRBV25-1 and TRBJ2-7; perhaps TRBD1 as D (5 bases). CDR1 is MGHDK, CDR2 SYGVNS, per germline. CDR3 length: 14 residues. The CDR3 here is CASSADSKTYGQYF. Written as DNA, the CDR3 is TGTGCCAGCAGTGCAGACAGTAAGACCTACGGGCAGTACTTC.

This rearrangement joins TRBV12-3 or TRBV12-4 to TRBJ2-4, with 9 bases aligning to TRBD2. The CDR3 is made up of 17 amino acids. V gave up 6 bases and J gave up 2 bases; unmatched junction bases: 11. Written as DNA, the CDR3 is TGTGCCAGCAGCCGATCTGGGACTAGCCTAACCAAAAACATTCAGTACTTC. Translating it yields CASSRSGTSLTKNIQYF.

The V gene is TRBV29-1, the J gene TRBJ2-4; a possible D gene is TRBD1 (5 bases). The J call may not be correct, given that the DNA end is closer to TRBJ2-7. CDR3 length equals 14 residues. From germline, CDR1 is SQVTM and CDR2 ANQGSEA. In nucleotides, the CDR3 is TGCAGCGTTATTATAGCAGGGAATCTAGGCGAGCAGTACTTC. It yields the protein CSVIIAGNLGEQYF.

V and J are TRBV13 and TRBJ2-5, with TRBD1 identical over 8 bases. The DNA end lines up better with TRBJ2-7; the J call may be wrong. Germline-derived CDR1 and CDR2 are PRHDT and FYEKMQ (reference sequence). CDR3 size: 14 residues. Written as DNA, the CDR3 is TGTGCCAGCAGCCGGCGGACAGGGATGGACGAGCAGTACTTC. This translates into CASSRRTGMDEQYF.

This clonotype was detected only a few times. This rearrangement joins TRBV5-1 to TRBJ2-5; D gene ambiguous. The J call is doubtful: the DNA matches TRBJ2-7 better. The CDR3 runs to 15 residues. Germline values: CDR1 SGHRS, CDR2 YFSETQ. The CDR3 DNA reads as TGCGCCAGCAGCTTGGTGCTAGGGAATTACGACGAGCAGTACTTC. It encodes CASSLVLGNYDEQYF.

This clonotype was observed once. The chain joins TRBV29-1 to TRBJ1-2; D is ambiguous. This CDR3 has 13 residues. Trimming stripped 1 base from V and 3 bases from J, with 9 bases between. Germline lookup yields CDR1 SQVTM and CDR2 ANQGSEA. The CDR3: CSVEVIGDYGYTF. The CDR3 DNA follows: TGCAGCGTTGAAGTTATTGGGGACTATGGCTACACCTTC.

This chain joins TRBV20-1 and TRBJ2-4, with TRBD2 matching 7 bases. Judging by the DNA end, TRBJ2-5 fits better; the J call may be wrong. The germline V gene has CDR1 DFQATT and CDR2 SNEGSKA (reference sequence). The CDR3 totals 13 residues. CDR3 nucleotides: TGCAGTGCTAGAGAACTAGCGCGAGAGACCCAGTACTTC. It is translated as CSARELARETQYF.

The genes are TRBV5-1 and TRBJ2-1; D ambiguous. CDR3 length equals 14 residues. V was shortened by 4 bases and J by 3 bases, with 11 bases between the two germline ends. Germline CDR1 and CDR2: SGHRS and YFSETQ. The DNA for the CDR3 is TGCGCCAGCAGCGTGGTAGCAATCTACAATGAGCAGTTCTTC. Its translation is CASSVVAIYNEQFF.

This clonotype was seen a few times. The V call is TRBV4-1, the J call TRBJ2-5, with no clear D. Trimming removed 3 bases at V and 5 bases at J, with 13 bases between. CDR3 length: 14 amino acids. Germline V gives CDR1 MGHRA, CDR2 YSYEKL. CDR3 in DNA: TGCGCCAGCAGCCACGAGACACGAACGGAGACCCAGTACTTC. Translated: CASSHETRTETQYF.

This clonotype was picked up many times. The chain links TRBV7-2 to TRBJ2-1, with TRBD2 identical over 9 bases. This CDR3 is built from 16 residues. V gave up 5 bases and J gave up 5 bases; unmatched junction bases: 10. The germline V gene encodes CDR1 SGHTA and CDR2 FQGNSA. The CDR3 nucleotides read TGTGCCAGCAGCGTCACCGGGACTAGCTCGAACAATGAGCAGTTCTTC. This codes for CASSVTGTSSNNEQFF.

V gene TRBV7-9 combines with J gene TRBJ2-1; 10 positions match TRBD2. J was trimmed by 7 bases and V by 2 bases; bases with no gene match: 5. Per the germline V gene, CDR1 is SEHNR and CDR2 is FQNEAQ (reference sequence). The CDR3 length is 15 residues. CDR3 region: CASSLHLAGANEQFF. DNA of the CDR3: TGTGCCAGCAGCTTACATCTAGCGGGAGCAAATGAGCAGTTCTTC.

The chain links TRBV6-1 to TRBJ2-1, with D unresolved. From germline, CDR1 is MNHNS and CDR2 SASEGT. This CDR3 comprises 15 residues. V was pared by 6 bases and J by 4 bases, with 16 bases between. The CDR3 protein is CASRKSASPYNEQFF. The CDR3 DNA sequence: TGTGCCAGCAGAAAGAGCGCTTCACCATACAATGAGCAGTTCTTC.

This clonotype occurred a few times. The CDR3 region is CSARDLTGVNQPQHF. The CDR3 region has the DNA TGCAGTGCTAGAGACTTGACAGGGGTGAATCAGCCCCAGCATTTT. V and J are TRBV20-1 and TRBJ1-5; 8 nucleotides match TRBD1. Trimming removed 0 bases from V and 4 bases from J; junction bases left unmatched: 5. The germline CDR1 and CDR2 sequences are DFQATT and SNEGSKA (reference sequence). The CDR3 has 15 amino acids.

The chain is built from TRBV29-1 and TRBJ2-5, with TRBD1 identical over 8 bases. This CDR3 region has 13 residues. Germline loops: CDR1 SQVTM, CDR2 ANQGSEA. Germline trimming cut 6 bases from V and 2 bases from J; bases unmatched to any gene: 5. CDR3 coding DNA: TGCAGCGTAGCTGGACAGGGACAAGAGACCCAGTACTTC. It codes for CSVAGQGQETQYF. Supplemented by reference TRBV29-1 and TRBJ2-5, the full variable domain reads SAVISQKPSRDICQRGTSLTIQCQVDSQVTMMFWYRQQPGQSLTLIATANQGSEATYESGFVIDKFPISRPNLTFSTLTVSNMSPEDSSIYLCSVAGQGQETQYFGPGTRLLVL.

For this clonotype: Being one base from a much bigger clone, this may be a read error. V is TRBV10-1 and J is TRBJ2-1; the D gene is possibly TRBD2 (5 bases). The V gene's germline CDR1 is WNHNN and CDR2 SYGVQD (reference sequence). This CDR3 comprises 13 residues. The CDR3 is CASTDGNYNEQVF. In DNA, the CDR3 is TGCGCCTCAACGGACGGGAACTACAATGAGCAGGTCTTC.

As concerns this clonotype: Mismatch with germline at one junction end may stem from a read error. CDR3 sequence reads: CASSLVGLYGQYF. CDR3 nucleotides: TGTGCCAGCAGCTTAGTGGGTCTATACGGGCAGTACTTC. V is TRBV7-2 and J is TRBJ2-7; D is ambiguous. Per germline, CDR1 SGHTA and CDR2 FQGNSA. This CDR3 comprises 13 residues.

This rearrangement joins TRBV5-6 to TRBJ2-7, with 9 bases lining up with TRBD1. The CDR3 loop spans 15 amino acids. Germline V lookup: CDR1 SGHDT, CDR2 YYEEEE. V gave up 1 base and J gave up 7 bases; unmatched junction bases: 9. This CDR3 reads CASSLFTGGYNEQYF. CDR3 DNA: TGTGCCAGCAGCTTGTTCACAGGGGGCTACAATGAGCAGTACTTC.

This chain links TRBV12-3 or TRBV12-4 with TRBJ2-3, with D tentatively TRBD2 (5 bases). This CDR3 contains 13 residues. V lost 8 bases to trimming and J lost 0 bases, with 9 bases between them. The CDR3 nucleotides read TGTGCCAGCGGGAGAGTGAGCACAGATACGCAGTATTTT. Its protein product is CASGRVSTDTQYF.